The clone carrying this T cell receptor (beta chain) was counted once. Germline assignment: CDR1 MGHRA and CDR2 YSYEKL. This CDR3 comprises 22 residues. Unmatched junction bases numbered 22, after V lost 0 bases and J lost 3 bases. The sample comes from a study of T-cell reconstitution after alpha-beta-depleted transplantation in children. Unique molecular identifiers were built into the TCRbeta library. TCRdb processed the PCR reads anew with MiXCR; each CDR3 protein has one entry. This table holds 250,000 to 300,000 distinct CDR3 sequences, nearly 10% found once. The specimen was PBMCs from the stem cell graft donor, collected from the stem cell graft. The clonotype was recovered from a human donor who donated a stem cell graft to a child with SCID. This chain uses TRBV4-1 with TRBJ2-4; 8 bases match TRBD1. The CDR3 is CASSQDVIRGLQWTGRKNIQYF. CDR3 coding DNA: TGCGCCAGCAGCCAAGATGTTATCCGGGGGTTGCAATGGACAGGGCGCAAAAACATTCAGTACTTC.